Listed below are T cell receptor beta chains from one sample, sequenced in a study of blood T cell repertoires in COVID-19. Profiled with immunoSEQ multiplex PCR; TCRdb holds only in-frame clones, not every one. The profile shows about 190,000 clones, roughly four fifths of them singletons. The source material was peripheral blood. All receptors derive from a man younger than 40 with active or convalescent COVID-19. Each CDR3 is given with its conserved first and last residue. The order of the fields is D gene, V gene, clone size, J gene, CDR3 protein, CDR3 DNA. A D gene is named only where the DNA matches it firmly. A clone size is listed for some rows: how often the clone was seen (once, few, many), or a class if it is expanded.

D: .; V: TRBV11-2; size: .; J: TRBJ2-7; CDR3: CASSLVSNSYEQYF; DNA: TGTGCCAGCAGCTTAGTTAGTAATTCCTACGAGCAGTACTTC
D: TRBD2; V: TRBV6-1; size: .; J: TRBJ2-3; CDR3: CASSEARGGTDTQYF; DNA: TGTGCCAGCAGTGAAGCGCGGGGGGGCACAGATACGCAGTATTTT
D: .; V: TRBV11-2; size: .; J: TRBJ1-2; CDR3: CASSLRDTGIGGRGGYTF; DNA: TGTGCCAGCAGCTTACGTGACACAGGGATCGGCGGTCGGGGTGGCTACACCTTC
D: .; V: TRBV9; size: .; J: TRBJ1-1; CDR3: CASSESGENTEAFF; DNA: TGTGCCAGCAGCGAGTCAGGGGAAAACACTGAAGCTTTCTTT
D: .; V: TRBV6-2/TRBV6-3; size: .; J: TRBJ2-5; CDR3: CASSYGLASSPQYF; DNA: TGTGCCAGCAGTTACGGCCTAGCGTCCTCGCCCCAGTACTTC
D: TRBD1; V: TRBV29-1; size: .; J: TRBJ1-1; CDR3: CSATQGPYTEAFF; DNA: TGCAGCGCCACACAGGGGCCTTACACTGAAGCTTTCTTT
D: TRBD1; V: TRBV15; size: .; J: TRBJ1-3; CDR3: CATSRGTGGNTIYF; DNA: TGTGCCACCAGCAGGGGGACAGGGGGAAACACCATATATTTT
D: .; V: TRBV6-1; size: .; J: TRBJ2-1; CDR3: CASSERSSYNEQFF; DNA: TGTGCCAGCAGTGAGCGAAGCTCCTACAATGAGCAGTTCTTC
D: .; V: TRBV5-4; size: .; J: TRBJ2-1; CDR3: CASSLEADSYNEQFF; DNA: TGTGCCAGCAGCTTGGAGGCGGACTCCTACAATGAGCAGTTCTTC
D: TRBD1; V: TRBV3-1/TRBV3-2; size: .; J: TRBJ2-1; CDR3: CASSQDAPSTGTNYNEQFF; DNA: TGTGCCAGCAGCCAAGATGCCCCCTCGACAGGGACAAATTACAATGAGCAGTTCTTC
D: TRBD1; V: TRBV19; size: .; J: TRBJ1-2; CDR3: CASSPSWGQGTNGYTF; DNA: TGTGCCAGTAGCCCCTCCTGGGGACAGGGCACCAACGGCTACACCTTC
D: .; V: TRBV28; size: .; J: TRBJ1-1; CDR3: CASSLGRLNTEAFF; DNA: TGTGCCAGCAGTTTGGGCAGGCTTAACACTGAAGCTTTCTTT
D: .; V: TRBV7-3; size: .; J: TRBJ2-2; CDR3: CASSSQGSTGELFF; DNA: TGTGCCAGCAGCTCACAGGGAAGTACCGGGGAGCTGTTTTTT
D: TRBD2; V: TRBV2; size: once; J: TRBJ2-2; CDR3: CASSLRGLAGGNTGELFF; DNA: TGTGCCAGCAGTCTACGTGGACTAGCGGGGGGGAACACCGGGGAGCTGTTTTTT
D: TRBD2; V: TRBV2; size: .; J: TRBJ2-7; CDR3: CASGGTSLWGEQYF; DNA: TGTGCCAGCGGTGGGACTAGCCTCTGGGGCGAGCAGTACTTC
D: .; V: TRBV6-2/TRBV6-3; size: .; J: TRBJ2-3; CDR3: CASSYSRGRISADTQYF; DNA: TGTGCCAGCAGTTACTCGAGGGGGAGAATCTCGGCAGATACGCAGTATTTT